This entry features one TCR beta chain sequence. This specimen comes from a study of blood T cell repertoires in COVID-19. Study overall: The samples span acute and convalescent COVID-19 from the United States, Italy and Spain. From T cells, B-cell-depleted T cells, or PBMCs came the material, which was cDNA or gDNA.

Germline CDR1 reads MNHEY; CDR2 reads SMNVEV (reference sequence). The CDR3 is 14 residues long. Trimming cost V 3 bases and J 0 bases, with 9 bases left between them. Original handling: It was from reference gene primer amplification that nucleated cell counts were estimated. TCRdb's table, derived via immunoSEQ multiplex PCR, lists solely in-frame clones and lacks some. V and J calls and clone size come straight from that table; D and trimming were deduced from the DNA. The table includes about 100,000 clones, approximately 88% detected once. The TCR sequence derives from a woman aged 55-70 years with acute or convalescent COVID-19. Sequences were obtained from peripheral blood. The chain uses TRBV27 and TRBJ2-7, with a possible D match to TRBD1 (6 bases). The CDR3 loop reads CASSFTGSSYEQYF. DNA for the CDR3: TGTGCCAGCAGTTTTACAGGGAGCTCCTACGAGCAGTACTTC.